A selection of T cell receptor beta chains follows, all from one sample in a study of blood T cell repertoires in COVID-19. Using immunoSEQ multiplex PCR, the repertoire was profiled, and TCRdb retains in-frame clones only, with some absent. Here the sample spans 400,000 or so clones, about 90% being singletons. Sequenced sample: PBMCs or T cells enriched from blood (not recorded which). The receptors come from a man aged 18 to 29 who had recovered from COVID-19. Each CDR3 is given with its conserved first and last residue. A D gene is named only where the DNA matches it firmly. The size of a clone is reported for some rows only, either as once, few or many, or as a class for expanded clones.

NA	TRBV28	NA	TRBJ1-1	CASSLIPAEAFF	TGTGCCAGCAGTTTGATCCCGGCTGAAGCTTTCTTT
NA	TRBV14	NA	TRBJ1-6	CASSQLAGENSPLHF	TGTGCCAGCAGCCAATTGGCAGGGGAAAATTCACCCCTCCACTTT
NA	TRBV24-1	NA	TRBJ2-6	CATSDSAGAFSGANVLTF	TGTGCCACCAGTGATTCGGCAGGGGCCTTCTCTGGGGCCAACGTCCTGACTTTC
NA	TRBV20-1	NA	TRBJ2-1	CSARFGEQFF	TGCAGTGCTAGGTTCGGTGAGCAGTTCTTC
NA	TRBV18	TRBD1	TRBJ1-2	CASSSDGTVGYGYTF	TGTGCCAGCTCGTCTGATGGGACAGTGGGCTATGGCTACACCTTC
NA	TRBV7-2	TRBD2	TRBJ2-7	CASSLELAGKYPYEQYF	TGTGCCAGCAGCTTAGAGCTAGCGGGAAAGTATCCCTACGAGCAGTACTTC
NA	TRBV7-8	TRBD2	TRBJ2-1	CASSSRTSFNEQFF	TGTGCCAGCAGTTCCCGGACTAGCTTTAATGAGCAGTTCTTC
NA	TRBV19	NA	TRBJ1-5	CASSSGGRNQPQHF	TGTGCCAGTAGTTCCGGGGGGCGGAATCAGCCCCAGCATTTT
NA	TRBV5-1	NA	TRBJ2-2	CASSPQGRANTGELFF	TGCGCCAGCAGCCCCCAGGGGCGGGCGAACACCGGGGAGCTGTTTTTT
once	TRBV5-1	NA	TRBJ1-1	CASSLAGPPGTEAFF	TGCGCCAGCAGCTTGGCCGGACCGCCGGGGACTGAAGCTTTCTTT
NA	TRBV10-1	TRBD1	TRBJ2-5	CASSESQAGGVETQYF	TGCGCCAGCAGTGAGAGTCAAGCAGGGGGAGTCGAGACCCAGTACTTC
NA	TRBV5-4	NA	TRBJ2-4	CASSRRVGRDQIAKNIQYF	TGTGCCAGCAGCCGCCGAGTAGGACGGGATCAAATAGCCAAAAACATTCAGTACTTC
NA	TRBV30	NA	TRBJ1-1	CAWSEQHTEAFF	TGTGCCTGGAGTGAACAGCACACTGAAGCTTTCTTT
NA	TRBV11-1	NA	TRBJ2-1	CASSLDDITSYNEQFF	TGTGCCAGCAGCTTAGACGACATAACTTCCTACAATGAGCAGTTCTTC
NA	TRBV12-5	NA	TRBJ2-1	CASGTTSYNEQFF	TGTGCTAGTGGTACCACTAGCTACAATGAGCAGTTCTTC
NA	TRBV6-5	TRBD1	TRBJ2-7	CASSRLPDRANEQYF	TGTGCCAGCAGCCGTCTACCGGACAGGGCAAACGAGCAGTACTTC
NA	TRBV18	NA	TRBJ2-1	CASSEGANNEQFF	TGTGCCAGCTCAGAAGGGGCCAACAATGAGCAGTTCTTC
NA	TRBV30	NA	TRBJ2-2	CAWSLGDTGELFF	TGTGCCTGGAGCCTGGGAGACACCGGGGAGCTGTTTTTT
NA	TRBV7-3	NA	TRBJ2-7	CASSLGPAPTYEQYF	TGTGCCAGCAGCTTGGGGCCCGCCCCGACCTACGAGCAGTACTTC
NA	TRBV3-1/TRBV3-2	TRBD2	TRBJ2-7	CASSQDRVAGEQYF	TGTGCCAGCAGCCAAGATCGGGTAGCGGGCGAGCAGTACTTC
NA	TRBV7-9	TRBD2	TRBJ2-1	CASSLAGGGPYNEQFF	TGTGCCAGCAGCTTAGCAGGCGGGGGGCCCTACAATGAGCAGTTCTTC
NA	TRBV6-1	NA	TRBJ1-5	CASSDWTVRWSQHF	TGTGCCAGCAGTGATTGGACAGTTCGATGGTCCCAGCATTTT
NA	TRBV12-5	NA	TRBJ1-1	CASGPNRAPGGYLKAFF	TGTGCTAGTGGTCCAAACAGGGCGCCGGGAGGCTACCTGAAAGCTTTCTTT
NA	TRBV10-3	TRBD2	TRBJ2-1	CAISSSGAYNEQFF	TGTGCCATCAGTTCTAGCGGGGCCTACAATGAGCAGTTCTTC
NA	TRBV11-2	TRBD1	TRBJ2-5	CASSPQGARGQETQYF	TGTGCCAGCAGCCCCCAGGGGGCGCGAGGTCAAGAGACCCAGTACTTC
NA	TRBV5-5	NA	TRBJ1-1	CASSLGQGFTEAFF	TGTGCCAGCAGCTTGGGGCAGGGGTTCACTGAAGCTTTCTTT
NA	TRBV7-2	TRBD1	TRBJ2-1	CASSLGTGYGNEQFF	TGTGCCAGCAGCTTAGGGACAGGGTATGGAAATGAGCAGTTCTTC
once	TRBV25-1	TRBD1	TRBJ1-1	CASSRDRNTEAFF	TGTGCCAGCAGCCGGGACAGAAACACTGAAGCTTTCTTT
NA	TRBV10-3	NA	TRBJ2-5	CAISEGAGNQETQYF	TGTGCCATCAGTGAGGGGGCAGGAAACCAAGAGACCCAGTACTTC
NA	TRBV5-1	TRBD2	TRBJ2-3	CASSLTSGSTDTQYF	TGCGCCAGCAGCTTAACTAGCGGGAGTACGGATACGCAGTATTTT
NA	TRBV30	TRBD1	TRBJ1-4	CAWRFRQGAHTNEKLFF	TGTGCCTGGAGGTTCCGACAGGGGGCGCATACTAATGAAAAACTGTTTTTT
once	TRBV9	NA	TRBJ2-5	CASSPASTGLGETQYF	TGTGCCAGCAGCCCAGCGTCTACAGGGCTGGGGGAGACCCAGTACTTC
NA	TRBV4-1	TRBD2	TRBJ2-1	CASSQEQAGGYYNEQFF	TGCGCCAGCAGCCAAGAGCAAGCCGGGGGGTACTACAATGAGCAGTTCTTC
NA	TRBV11-2	TRBD1	TRBJ1-1	CASSSKTGDTEAFF	TGTGCCAGCAGCTCGAAGACAGGGGACACTGAAGCTTTCTTT
NA	TRBV9	TRBD2	TRBJ2-3	CASSEGGTPPGTDTQYF	TGTGCCAGCAGCGAGGGAGGGACCCCGCCCGGGACAGATACGCAGTATTTT
NA	TRBV28	NA	TRBJ1-6	CASAGTPNSPLHF	TGTGCCAGCGCCGGGACTCCTAATTCACCCCTCCACTTT
NA	TRBV20-1	NA	TRBJ2-1	CSASRYNEQFF	TGCAGTGCTAGCAGGTACAATGAGCAGTTCTTC
NA	TRBV16	TRBD1	TRBJ1-4	CASSLRTGDNEKLFF	TGTGCCAGCAGCCTTAGGACAGGGGATAATGAAAAACTGTTTTTT
NA	TRBV5-1	NA	TRBJ1-1	CASSWGSGTLNTEAFF	TGCGCCAGCAGCTGGGGTTCCGGGACACTTAACACTGAAGCTTTCTTT
NA	TRBV3-1/TRBV3-2	TRBD1	TRBJ1-2	CASSQDGDRAYTF	TGTGCCAGCAGCCAAGATGGAGACAGGGCTTACACCTTC
NA	TRBV9	TRBD2	TRBJ2-2	CASRGLAGGQDTGELFF	TGTGCCAGCAGAGGACTAGCGGGAGGGCAAGACACCGGGGAGCTGTTTTTT
NA	TRBV28	NA	TRBJ2-7	CAIGWRYEQYF	TGTGCCATCGGATGGAGATACGAGCAGTACTTC
NA	TRBV3-1/TRBV3-2	TRBD1	TRBJ1-3	CASSQGRDRGNTIYF	TGTGCCAGCAGCCAAGGTCGGGACAGAGGAAACACCATATATTTT
NA	TRBV30	NA	TRBJ1-1	CAWRKGVMNTEAFF	TGTGCCTGGAGGAAAGGGGTTATGAACACTGAAGCTTTCTTT
NA	TRBV10-3	NA	TRBJ1-1	CAISESGGALSEAFF	TGTGCCATCAGTGAGTCCGGGGGGGCCCTCTCTGAAGCTTTCTTT
NA	TRBV21-1	NA	TRBJ1-2	CASSARGNYGYTF	TGTGCCAGCAGCGCGCGGGGAAACTATGGCTACACCTTC
NA	TRBV11-2	NA	TRBJ1-6	CASSLVGGSSYNSPLHF	TGTGCCAGCAGCTTAGTTGGTGGGAGCTCCTATAATTCACCCCTCCACTTT
NA	TRBV5-1	TRBD1	TRBJ1-1	CASKPPDRDNTEAFF	TGCGCCAGCAAGCCCCCGGACAGGGACAACACTGAAGCTTTCTTT
NA	TRBV29-1	TRBD1	TRBJ2-7	CSAWDSADYEQYF	TGCAGCGCCTGGGACAGCGCCGACTACGAGCAGTACTTC
NA	TRBV5-1	NA	TRBJ2-3	CASSTGVTSTDTQYF	TGCGCCAGCAGCACCGGGGTTACTAGCACAGATACGCAGTATTTT
NA	TRBV6-6	TRBD1	TRBJ2-2	CASSRGQGLTGELFF	TGTGCCAGCAGCCGGGGACAGGGTCTTACCGGGGAGCTGTTTTTT
NA	TRBV9	TRBD2	TRBJ2-1	CASSVLAGDEQFF	TGTGCCAGCAGCGTCCTAGCGGGAGATGAGCAGTTCTTC
NA	TRBV14	NA	TRBJ1-6	CASSQDAGRVLHF	TGTGCCAGCAGCCAAGATGCCGGCCGGGTCCTCCACTTT
NA	TRBV5-1	NA	TRBJ2-2	CASSSRTVNTGELFF	TGCGCCAGCAGCTCCCGGACAGTCAACACCGGGGAGCTGTTTTTT
NA	TRBV9	NA	TRBJ2-1	CASSVPPGSDNEQFF	TGTGCCAGCAGCGTCCCCCCCGGGAGCGACAATGAGCAGTTCTTC
NA	TRBV11-3	TRBD1	TRBJ1-1	CASSLRGGGSSNTEAFF	TGTGCCAGCAGCCTCCGAGGAGGGGGCTCCTCGAACACTGAAGCTTTCTTT
NA	TRBV19	NA	TRBJ1-1	CASRGSDYDTEAFF	TGTGCCAGTAGAGGTAGCGACTACGACACTGAAGCTTTCTTT
NA	TRBV2	TRBD2	TRBJ2-7	CASSATSGGNEQYF	TGTGCCAGCAGTGCCACTAGCGGGGGGAACGAGCAGTACTTC
NA	TRBV4-1	NA	TRBJ1-4	CASTRGGNEKLFF	TGCGCCAGCACCCGGGGGGGTAATGAAAAACTGTTTTTT